This T cell receptor (beta chain) was retrieved from a study of blood T cell repertoires in COVID-19 (dated by TCRdb to 2020 to 2021). About the study as a whole: Collaborator samples came from the United States, Italy and Spain and covered acute and convalescent phases of COVID-19. The prospective study material was composed of cDNA or gDNA derived from T cells, B-cell-depleted T cells, or PBMCs. The dataset comprised deeply sampled blood TCRbeta repertoires from subjects exposed to, actively infected with, or recovered from COVID-19. A freely available public database, intended as a resource for researchers studying the immune response to SARS-CoV-2, is where the repertoires were released. The samples were drawn from the first 160 participants of the ongoing ImmuneRACE study and from 1,254 subjects provided by 6 global collaborators. Nearly every sample came with metadata listing a de-identified subject ID, COVID-19 status, age in years and sex. Where HLA class I and class II types were available, the types were taken from metadata supplied by the sample provider, not from assay-based typing.

Including the terminal cysteine and phenylalanine, the CDR3 comprises 18 residues. The DNA shown is the 54-base CDR3, in frame from base 1. From the germline V gene, CDR1 is MGHRA and CDR2 is YSYEKL. The trim is 7 bases for V and 2 bases for J, with a gap of 23 bases between the germline ends. Participants in the prospective study were enrolled through a virtual design, were aged 18 to 89 years, and lived in 24 United States geographic areas. To assign participants to cohorts, the prospective study relied on clinical history that participants themselves reported in a screening survey and a study questionnaire. In the prospective study, whole blood, serum and a nasopharyngeal or oropharyngeal swab were collected from each participant by mobile phlebotomists. Additional blood draws and questionnaires over a 2-month period could optionally be provided by prospective study participants. Before DNA extraction, blood samples from the prospective study were shipped at room temperature or frozen.

TCRbeta CDR3 regions were amplified from genomic DNA using the immunoSEQ Assay, a bias-controlled multiplex PCR. The study's own analysis went as follows. Nucleated cell counts per sample were estimated from amplification of reference gene primers within the assay. To quantify the absolute abundance of each unique TCRbeta CDR3 rearrangement, sequence reads were collapsed and filtered. For each sample, productive Simpson clonality was calculated as the square root of Simpson's diversity index over productive rearrangements. This is the immuneACCESS table as TCRdb keeps it, with only in-frame sequences that have V and J called. A part of the clones is gone; compared with another copy, unresolved V genes explain less than half, and the rest is unexplained. The DNA was the basis for D and trimming; V, J and clone size are from that table. The sample contains around 340,000 clones, 65% to 90% of them found a single time. Of the sample, approximately 4% is held by the ten largest clones.

Beyond this particular receptor, the publication reports: The quantity of clinical and demographic metadata differed by source and by participant and was supplied without curation.

On this clone itself: Its cognate antigen has yet to be identified. One base away there is no much larger clone; base qualities are not given.

This chain is built from TRBV4-1 and TRBJ2-2; TRBD1 is a possible D gene, resting on 6 matching bases. This clonotype was sampled from a woman in her thirties or forties with acute COVID-19. The source material was PBMCs or T cells enriched from blood (not recorded which). This receptor carries the CDR3 CASTQELGRTVNTGELFF. The nucleotides are TGCGCCAGCACCCAGGAATTAGGTCGGACAGTAAACACCGGGGAGCTGTTTTTT.